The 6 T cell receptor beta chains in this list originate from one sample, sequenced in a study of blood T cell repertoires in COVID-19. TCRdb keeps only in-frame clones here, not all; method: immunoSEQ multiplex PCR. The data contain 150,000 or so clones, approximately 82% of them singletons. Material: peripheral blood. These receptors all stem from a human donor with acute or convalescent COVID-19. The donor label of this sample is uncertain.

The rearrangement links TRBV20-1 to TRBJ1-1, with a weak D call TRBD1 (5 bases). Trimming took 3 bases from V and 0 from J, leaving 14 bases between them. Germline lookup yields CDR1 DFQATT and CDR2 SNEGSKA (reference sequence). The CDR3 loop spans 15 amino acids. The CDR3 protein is CSASWQGNMNTEAFF. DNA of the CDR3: TGCAGTGCTAGTTGGCAGGGAAACATGAACACTGAAGCTTTCTTT.

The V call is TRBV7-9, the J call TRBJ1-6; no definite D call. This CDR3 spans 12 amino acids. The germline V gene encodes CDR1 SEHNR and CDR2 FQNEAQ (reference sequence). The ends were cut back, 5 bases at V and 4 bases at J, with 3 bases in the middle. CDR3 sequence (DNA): TGTGCCAGCAGCCCTTATAATTCACCCCTCCACTTT. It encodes CASSPYNSPLHF.

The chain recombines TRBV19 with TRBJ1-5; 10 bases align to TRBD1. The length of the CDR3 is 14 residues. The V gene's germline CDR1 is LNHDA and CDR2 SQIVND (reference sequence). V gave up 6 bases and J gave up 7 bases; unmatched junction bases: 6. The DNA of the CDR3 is TGTGCCAGTAGGTCGGGGACAGGGGTCCAGCCCCAGCATTTT. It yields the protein CASRSGTGVQPQHF.

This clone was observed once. The CDR3: CASRAGETAGNTIYF. The CDR3 bases are TGCGCCAGCAGAGCCGGAGAGACGGCTGGAAACACCATATATTTT. The rearrangement joins TRBV5-1 to TRBJ1-3; no definite D call. This CDR3 has 15 amino acids. V was shortened by 5 bases and J by 2 bases, with 14 bases between the two germline ends. Germline V gene data show CDR1 as SGHRS and CDR2 as YFSETQ.

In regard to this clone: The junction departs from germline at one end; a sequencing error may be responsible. The DNA for the CDR3 is TGCGCCAGCAGCCAAGTACCCAGGGGGCTAAATTCACACCTCCACTTT. Its translation is CASSQVPRGLNSHLHF. The rearrangement links TRBV4-3 to TRBJ1-6, with TRBD1 matching over 8 bases. The CDR3 is made up of 16 amino acids. Germline V gives CDR1 LGHNA, CDR2 YSLEER.

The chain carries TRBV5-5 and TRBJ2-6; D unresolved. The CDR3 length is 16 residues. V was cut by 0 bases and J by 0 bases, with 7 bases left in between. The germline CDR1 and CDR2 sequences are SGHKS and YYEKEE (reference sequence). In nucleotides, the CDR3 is TGTGCCAGCAGCTTGGCTCGTGTCTCTGGGGCCAACGTCCTGACTTTC. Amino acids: CASSLARVSGANVLTF.